These T cell receptor beta chains were read from a single sample in a study of regulatory T cells in long-lasting Graves disease. From the multiplex PCR reads, TCRdb called clonotypes with MiXCR, one entry per CDR3 protein. Here the sample spans around 250,000 distinct CDR3 sequences, under 20% being singletons. A further study also used this sample, focusing on T cells in Graves' hyperthyroidism and ophthalmopathy.

This material consisted of peripheral blood mononuclear cells (PBMCs), taken at new diagnosis, from a patient treated with antithyroid drugs. The receptors derive from a woman aged 30 to 39 with Graves disease. CDR3s include the opening cysteine and the closing phenylalanine or tryptophan. The order of the fields is J gene, clone size, V gene, D gene, CDR3 DNA, CDR3 protein. The D gene is left open where the match is weak. Clone size is given for some rows only: seen once, a few or many times, or a class if the clone is expanded.

>TRBJ1-6|many|TRBV7-2|NA
TGTGCCAGCAGCTTAAATGGACAGAAGAATTCACCCCTCCACTTT
CASSLNGQKNSPLHF
>TRBJ1-2|many|TRBV20-1|TRBD1
TGCAGTGTAGACTCCGGGACAGCGTATGGCTACACCTTC
CSVDSGTAYGYTF
>TRBJ1-1|many|TRBV7-9|NA
TGTGCCAGCAGCTTAGTCCAGGGTAAAGCTTTCTTT
CASSLVQGKAFF
>TRBJ1-1|few|TRBV7-2|TRBD1
TGTGCCAGCAGCTCAATGAGGGGGCTAGAAGCTTTCTTT
CASSSMRGLEAFF
>TRBJ2-3|many|TRBV20-1|NA
TGCAGTGCTAGAGACAGACGACCTAGCACAGATACGCAGTATTTT
CSARDRRPSTDTQYF
>TRBJ1-6|many|TRBV6-1|TRBD1
TGTGCCAGCAGCTCCGGAGGAGGGACAGCTAATTCACCCCTCCACTTT
CASSSGGGTANSPLHF
>TRBJ1-2|NA|TRBV6-1|TRBD1
TGTGCCAGCACCCTGGGACAGGGGGGAAACTATGGCTACACCTTC
CASTLGQGGNYGYTF
>TRBJ2-3|NA|TRBV30|NA
TGTGCCTGGAGTGAGTCCACAGATACGCAGTATTTT
CAWSESTDTQYF
>TRBJ2-1|many|TRBV5-1|TRBD2
TGCGCCAGCACCCCAACTAGCGGGGTACAAAATGAGCAGTTCTTC
CASTPTSGVQNEQFF
>TRBJ2-7|many|TRBV4-1|TRBD2
TGCGCCAGCAGCCTAAGACTAGCCGGAGAGCAGTACTTC
CASSLRLAGEQYF
>TRBJ2-1|many|TRBV2|TRBD2
TGTGCCAGCAGCCCGATACTAGCGGGGGTCGTAAGCTCCTACAATGAGCAGTTCTTC
CASSPILAGVVSSYNEQFF
>TRBJ1-1|many|TRBV7-2|NA
TGTGCCAGCAGCTTAGAGGGTTCCTTAGCTTTCTTT
CASSLEGSLAFF
>TRBJ1-4|NA|TRBV28|TRBD1
TGTGCCAGCAGTGTACCCGGGACAGGTTATCTAGAACTGTTTTTT
CASSVPGTGYLELFF
>TRBJ2-5|many|TRBV15|TRBD1
TGTGCCACCAGCAGGGACAGGGCCCAAGAGACCCAGTACTTC
CATSRDRAQETQYF
>TRBJ1-4|NA|TRBV20-1|NA
TGCAGTGCCCTCGGCCGGGACATGTTGTTTTTT
CSALGRDMLFF
>TRBJ2-3|many|TRBV12-3/TRBV12-4|NA
TGTGCCAGCAGTCCCACGATGAACCCTAGCACAGATACGCAGTATTTT
CASSPTMNPSTDTQYF
>TRBJ1-6|few|TRBV28|TRBD1
TGTGCCAGCAGTTTAGGGGACAGGGTTCTTTTTATAGATTCACCCCTCCACTTT
CASSLGDRVLFIDSPLHF
>TRBJ1-1|many|TRBV11-2|TRBD1
TGTGCCAGCAGCAAAGTACTCTCGTACCAGGACAGGGCTGGAATCCGGAACACTGAAGCTTTCTTT
CASSKVLSYQDRAGIRNTEAFF
>TRBJ1-5|NA|TRBV20-1|TRBD1
TGCAGTGCTAGACTAGGGACAGGGGGCGATCAGCCCCAGCATTTT
CSARLGTGGDQPQHF
>TRBJ1-2|many|TRBV6-5|NA
TGTGCCAGCAGTTACTCGGTGACAGGCAAATATGGCTACACCTTC
CASSYSVTGKYGYTF
>TRBJ2-4|many|TRBV7-9|TRBD1
TGTGCCAGCAGCTTCGGGACAGGAAGGGCAAAGGACATTCAGTACTTC
CASSFGTGRAKDIQYF
>TRBJ2-3|NA|TRBV5-8|TRBD2
TGTGCCAGCAGCCTCGGGACTAGCGGGGGGGTGATATTAGATACGCAGTATTTT
CASSLGTSGGVILDTQYF
>TRBJ1-2|NA|TRBV5-6|NA
TGTGCCAGCAGCTTCCAGGGGAGGGGTGGCTACACCTTC
CASSFQGRGGYTF
>TRBJ2-1|NA|TRBV5-5|NA
TGTGTCAGCAGCTTGGGAGGTTATGAGCAGTTCTTC
CVSSLGGYEQFF
>TRBJ2-1|many|TRBV7-7|TRBD2
TGTGCTAGCAGCCTTGGGACTAGCGGGATGAATGAGCAGTTCTTC
CASSLGTSGMNEQFF
>TRBJ1-2|many|TRBV27|TRBD1
TGTGCCAGCAGTTTATGGGGGACAGGGCTCGGCTACACCTTC
CASSLWGTGLGYTF
>TRBJ2-7|many|TRBV9|TRBD1
TGTGCCAGCAGCGTAGGGGACAGCTACGAGCAGTACTTC
CASSVGDSYEQYF
>TRBJ2-5|many|TRBV2|TRBD2
TGTGCCAGCAAAGGGCGGGGGGGCTTTGAGACCCAGTACTTC
CASKGRGGFETQYF
>TRBJ2-2|many|TRBV2|TRBD2
TGTGCCAGCAGTCACCGGACTAGCGGGGGCCCGAACACCGGGGAGCTGTTTTTT
CASSHRTSGGPNTGELFF
>TRBJ1-6|many|TRBV4-1|NA
TGCGCCAGCAGCCACCCAGGGATGACATCACCCCTCCACTTT
CASSHPGMTSPLHF
>TRBJ2-3|few|TRBV18|NA
TGTGCCAGCTCACTCAAGACAGATACGCAGTATTTT
CASSLKTDTQYF
>TRBJ2-1|many|TRBV29-1|NA
TGCAGCGTTGAAGGTCGGGGGCCTTACAATGAGCAGTTCTTC
CSVEGRGPYNEQFF
>TRBJ2-3|many|TRBV11-2|TRBD2
TGTGCCAGCAGCTTAGGGACTAGCGACGGAGATACGCAGTATTTT
CASSLGTSDGDTQYF
>TRBJ2-3|many|TRBV29-1|TRBD2
TGCAGCGTTGAAGGTCTGGGCAGCGGGGCGGTGGGCACAGATACGCAGTATTTT
CSVEGLGSGAVGTDTQYF
>TRBJ2-7|many|TRBV7-6|NA
TGTGCCAGCAGCTTATCCTTCCCGCGGGCAGGGGATGAGGAGCAGTACTTC
CASSLSFPRAGDEEQYF
>TRBJ2-2|NA|TRBV7-9|NA
TGTGCCAGCAGCCCTAGCGCTGGGACTCCTAGTTGGGGGACCGGGGAGCTGTTTTTT
CASSPSAGTPSWGTGELFF
>TRBJ2-1|many|TRBV7-3|NA
TGTGCCAGCAGCTTCGACCTCATAGGGGAGCAGTTCTTC
CASSFDLIGEQFF
>TRBJ2-1|many|TRBV3-1|NA
TGTGCCAGCAGCCCCCAGGGTAGTTGGCAGTTCTTC
CASSPQGSWQFF
>TRBJ1-2|many|TRBV5-1|TRBD1
TGTGCCAGCAGCCCGGGACAGCAATTGGGCTACACCTTC
CASSPGQQLGYTF
>TRBJ2-7|NA|TRBV7-6|NA
TGTGCCAGCAGCTTAAGCAGGGGCTACGAGCAGTACTTC
CASSLSRGYEQYF
>TRBJ1-2|NA|TRBV6-1|NA
TGTGCCAGCAGTCCATACCCGGGACACAGGCATACCTTC
CASSPYPGHRHTF
>TRBJ2-1|many|TRBV7-2|TRBD1
TGTGCCAGCAGCCTTCGACAGGGCACGTACAATGAGCAGTTCTTC
CASSLRQGTYNEQFF
>TRBJ2-2|few|TRBV5-1|NA
TGCGCCAGCCACGAGAACACCGGGGAGCTGTTTTTT
CASHENTGELFF
>TRBJ2-1|many|TRBV6-1|TRBD1
TGTGCCAGCATGGGTGACAGGGGGCTAGGGGAGCAGTTCTTC
CASMGDRGLGEQFF
>TRBJ1-5|many|TRBV20-1|TRBD1
TGCAGTGCTAGAGTGGGACAGACGGGACAGCCCCAGCATTTT
CSARVGQTGQPQHF
>TRBJ2-3|many|TRBV6-1|NA
TGTGCCAGCAGTAATTCCACCAATCACAGGGCAGATACGCAGTATTTT
CASSNSTNHRADTQYF
>TRBJ2-2|NA|TRBV20-1|TRBD1
TGCAGTGCTTGGGACAGCGGAAACACCGGGGAGCTGTTTTTT
CSAWDSGNTGELFF
>TRBJ2-7|many|TRBV20-1|NA
TGCAGTGCTCCGATTACGGGTAGCTCCTACGAGCAGTACTTC
CSAPITGSSYEQYF
>TRBJ2-3|many|TRBV5-5|TRBD2
TGCGCCAGCACTACGACTAGCGGGGGTACGCAGTATTTT
CASTTTSGGTQYF
>TRBJ1-2|many|TRBV3-1|NA
TGTGCCAGCAGCCAAGTGGTGATGGGGGATTATGGCTACACCTTC
CASSQVVMGDYGYTF